This T cell receptor beta chain was observed in a study of blood T cell repertoires in COVID-19. Across the study: Acute-phase and convalescent COVID-19 samples originated in the United States, Italy and Spain. PBMCs, B-cell-depleted T cells, or T cells were the source of the cDNA or gDNA that made up the material.

CDR3 length: 16 amino acids. The junction had 8 bases not matched to a gene; V was cut back by 0 bases and J by 7 bases. Germline CDR1 and CDR2: SGHRS and YFSETQ. The protocol was immunoSEQ multiplex PCR, while the TCRdb copy is restricted to in-frame clones and leaves out a portion. Counted here are around 300,000 clones, 70% to 90% occurring once; the ten biggest clones make up roughly 9.6%. This sequence was found in a woman aged 70-85 years with acute or convalescent COVID-19. The V gene is TRBV5-1, the J gene TRBJ2-5, with TRBD2 matching 11 bases. The source material was peripheral blood. The CDR3 protein is CASSLVASGGLATQYF. CDR3 sequence (DNA): TGCGCCAGCAGCTTGGTAGCTAGCGGGGGGTTAGCGACCCAGTACTTC.